The source of this T cell receptor beta chain is a study of chemoradiotherapy in HPV16-positive cancers. Repertoires were sampled repeatedly during chemoradiotherapy. The CDR3 spans 14 residues. CDR1 and CDR2 (germline): SGHRS, YFSETQ. V lost 3 bases, J lost 2 bases, and 3 bases stayed unmatched. This table comes from immunoSEQ multiplex PCR, and its TCRdb copy is limited to in-frame clones, with some not included. The sample records roughly 10,000 clones, about 80% being singletons. The sequence came from a human donor with HPV-associated anogenital cancer. Sequenced here: blood, sampled from a patient who underwent chemoradiotherapy. The chain joins TRBV5-1 to TRBJ2-5; 8 bases agree with TRBD2. The chain's CDR3 is CASSSERGQETQYF. The CDR3 DNA reads as TGCGCCAGCAGCTCTGAGCGGGGGCAAGAGACCCAGTACTTC.